A selection of T cell receptor beta chains follows, all from one sample in a study of graft-versus-host responses after intestinal transplantation. No antigen has been identified for these receptors. Libraries were prepared by immunoSEQ multiplex PCR; TCRdb keeps only in-frame clonotypes and omits some of them. Of around 120,000 clones in the sample, 85% to 95% are singletons; the top ten hold roughly 0.12%. Specimen: unstimulated CD4+ T cells sorted from spleen or lymph node cells, collected before intestinal transplant. These receptors were obtained from a human donor who received an intestinal transplant. Both conserved end residues are part of each CDR3. A D gene is named only where the DNA matches it firmly. Clone size is shown for a subset of rows, as once, few, many or a class of expanded clone.

V gene	D gene	CDR3 length	J gene	clone size	CDR3 DNA	CDR3 protein
TRBV7-9	TRBD1	14	TRBJ1-4	-	TGTGCCAGCAGCCAAGGACAGGGTGGTGAAAAACTGTTTTTT	CASSQGQGGEKLFF
TRBV6-5	-	16	TRBJ2-7	-	TGTGCCAGCAGTTACTCCAGACCGGTAGGTGGCTACGAGCAGTACTTC	CASSYSRPVGGYEQYF
TRBV9	-	14	TRBJ1-5	-	TGTGCCAGCAGCGTGACAGAGAGCAATCAGCCCCAGCATTTT	CASSVTESNQPQHF
TRBV4-1	-	15	TRBJ1-2	-	TGCGCCAGCAGCCAAGAAATAATAGGATTCTATGGCTACACCTTC	CASSQEIIGFYGYTF
TRBV5-1	-	14	TRBJ2-3	-	TGCGCCAGCAGCTTCCGTGGTAGCACAGATACGCAGTATTTT	CASSFRGSTDTQYF
TRBV6-5	-	13	TRBJ1-2	-	TGTGCCAGCAGTTACGGCGTGAACTATGGCTACACCTTC	CASSYGVNYGYTF
TRBV21-1	-	19	TRBJ1-2	-	TGTGCCAGCAGCAAAGAGGGCGTGGACAGGGGGCCGAGGGGGTATGGCTACACCTTC	CASSKEGVDRGPRGYGYTF
TRBV5-4	-	16	TRBJ2-7	-	TGTGCCAGCAGCTTGGGGGCAGCTCCAAGCTCCTACGAGCAGTACTTC	CASSLGAAPSSYEQYF
TRBV27	-	16	TRBJ2-1	-	TGTGCCAGCACCGTAAGGGGGTCTAGCTCCTACAATGAGCAGTTCTTC	CASTVRGSSSYNEQFF
TRBV6-1	-	13	TRBJ2-7	once	TGTGCCAGCAGTGGTCACGGGGTTGGGGAGCAGTACTTC	CASSGHGVGEQYF
TRBV6-5	-	15	TRBJ1-2	-	TGTGCCAGCAGCCTCACTATGGACCACCCGGTCGGCTACACCTTC	CASSLTMDHPVGYTF
TRBV11-3	-	15	TRBJ2-5	-	TGTGCCAGCAGCTTATCCCCAGGGTGGCGTGAGACCCAGTACTTC	CASSLSPGWRETQYF
TRBV28	-	14	TRBJ2-2	-	TGTGCCAGCAGCCCATACTTAGACACCGGGGAGCTGTTTTTT	CASSPYLDTGELFF
TRBV7-3	TRBD2	15	TRBJ2-1	once	TGTGCCAGCAGCTTAAGGGCGGGAGGAGAGTATGAGCAGTTCTTC	CASSLRAGGEYEQFF
TRBV28	-	14	TRBJ1-2	-	TGTGCCAGCAGTCTTTCCGGGGGGAACTATGGCTACACCTTC	CASSLSGGNYGYTF
TRBV25-1	-	13	TRBJ2-7	-	TGTGCCAGCAGCTCGGCTGTCTCCTACGAGCAGTACTTC	CASSSAVSYEQYF
TRBV10-2	-	15	TRBJ2-7	-	TGCGCCAGCGGGGGGACCGGGACTGCGACGTACGAGCAGTACTTC	CASGGTGTATYEQYF